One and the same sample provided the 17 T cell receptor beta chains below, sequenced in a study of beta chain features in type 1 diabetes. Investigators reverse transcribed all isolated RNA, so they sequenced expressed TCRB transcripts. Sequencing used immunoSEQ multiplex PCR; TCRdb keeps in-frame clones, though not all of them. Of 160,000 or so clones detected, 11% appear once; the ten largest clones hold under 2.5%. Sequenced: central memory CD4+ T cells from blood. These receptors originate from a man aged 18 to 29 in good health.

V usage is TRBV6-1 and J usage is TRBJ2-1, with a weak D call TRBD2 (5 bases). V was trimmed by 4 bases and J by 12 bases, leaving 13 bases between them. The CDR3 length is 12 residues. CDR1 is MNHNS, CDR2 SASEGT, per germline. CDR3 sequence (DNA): TGTGCCAGCAGTGCTACTAGTTTGGCGCAGTTCTTC. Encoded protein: CASSATSLAQFF.

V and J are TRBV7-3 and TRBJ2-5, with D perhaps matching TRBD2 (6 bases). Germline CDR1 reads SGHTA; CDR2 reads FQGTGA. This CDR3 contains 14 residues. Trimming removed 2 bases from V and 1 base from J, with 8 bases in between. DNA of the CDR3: TGTGCCAGCAGCTTAGACGGGGGCCAAGAGACCCAGTACTTC. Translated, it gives CASSLDGGQETQYF.

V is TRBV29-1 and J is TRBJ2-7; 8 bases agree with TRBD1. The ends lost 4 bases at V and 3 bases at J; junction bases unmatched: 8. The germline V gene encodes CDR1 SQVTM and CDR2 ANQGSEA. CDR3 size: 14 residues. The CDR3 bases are TGCAGCGTTGTACGGACAGGGAAAGACTACGAGCAGTACTTC. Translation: CSVVRTGKDYEQYF.

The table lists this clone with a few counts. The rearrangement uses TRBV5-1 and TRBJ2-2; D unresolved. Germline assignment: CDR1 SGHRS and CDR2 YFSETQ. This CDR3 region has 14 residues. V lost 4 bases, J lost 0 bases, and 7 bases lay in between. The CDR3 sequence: CASSDTSNTGELFF. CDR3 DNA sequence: TGCGCCAGCAGCGACACCTCGAACACCGGGGAGCTGTTTTTT.

The CDR3 DNA follows: TGTGCTAGTTCCGCGGCGATCGCCTCCTATGGCTACACCTTC. It codes for CASSAAIASYGYTF. The chain links TRBV7-2 to TRBJ1-2; D ambiguous. Germline loops: CDR1 SGHTA, CDR2 FQGNSA. The CDR3 has 14 residues.

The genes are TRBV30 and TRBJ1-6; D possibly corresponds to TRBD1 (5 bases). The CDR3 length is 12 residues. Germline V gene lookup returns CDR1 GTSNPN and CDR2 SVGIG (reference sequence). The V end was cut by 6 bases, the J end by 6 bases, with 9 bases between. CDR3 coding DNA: TGTGCCTGCCTCGGGGGTAATTCACCCCTCCACTTT. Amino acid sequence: CACLGGNSPLHF.

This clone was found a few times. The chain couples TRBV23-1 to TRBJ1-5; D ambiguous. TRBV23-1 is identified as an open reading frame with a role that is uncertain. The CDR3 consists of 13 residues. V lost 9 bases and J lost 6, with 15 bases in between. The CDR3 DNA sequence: TGCGCCAGAAGGTACGGGAAAGGTCAGCCCCAGCATTTT. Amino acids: CARRYGKGQPQHF.

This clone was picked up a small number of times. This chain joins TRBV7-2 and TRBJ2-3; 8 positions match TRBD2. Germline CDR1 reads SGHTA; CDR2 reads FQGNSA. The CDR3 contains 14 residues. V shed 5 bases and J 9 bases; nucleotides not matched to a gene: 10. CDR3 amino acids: CASSIGTRRGTQYF. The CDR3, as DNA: TGTGCCAGCAGCATCGGGACTAGGAGAGGGACGCAGTATTTT.

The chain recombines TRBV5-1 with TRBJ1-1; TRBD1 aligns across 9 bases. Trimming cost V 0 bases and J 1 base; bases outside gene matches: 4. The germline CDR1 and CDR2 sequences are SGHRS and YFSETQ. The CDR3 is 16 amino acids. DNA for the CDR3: TGCGCCAGCAGCTTGGAGGGACAGGGTAGGAACACTGAAGCTTTCTTT. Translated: CASSLEGQGRNTEAFF. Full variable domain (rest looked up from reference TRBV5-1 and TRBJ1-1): KAGVTQTPRYLIKTRGQQVTLSCSPISGHRSVSWYQQTPGQGLQFLFEYFSETQRNKGNFPGRFSGRQFSNSRSEMNVSTLELGDSALYLCASSLEGQGRNTEAFFGQGTRLTVV.

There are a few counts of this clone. CDR3 protein: CASSTGTVETQYF. The CDR3 DNA reads as TGTGCCAGCAGTACGGGGACTGTAGAGACCCAGTACTTC. The chain carries TRBV5-6 and TRBJ2-5, with a possible D match to TRBD2 (6 bases). Germline V gives CDR1 SGHDT, CDR2 YYEEEE. The V and J ends lost 5 bases and 4 bases respectively, with 12 bases between them. The length of the CDR3 is 13 residues.

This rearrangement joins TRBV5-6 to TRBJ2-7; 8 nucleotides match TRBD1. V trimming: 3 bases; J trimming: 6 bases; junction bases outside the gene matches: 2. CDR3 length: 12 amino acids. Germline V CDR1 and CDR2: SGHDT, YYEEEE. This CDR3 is CASSSTGVEQYF. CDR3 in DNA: TGTGCCAGCAGCTCGACAGGGGTCGAGCAGTACTTC.

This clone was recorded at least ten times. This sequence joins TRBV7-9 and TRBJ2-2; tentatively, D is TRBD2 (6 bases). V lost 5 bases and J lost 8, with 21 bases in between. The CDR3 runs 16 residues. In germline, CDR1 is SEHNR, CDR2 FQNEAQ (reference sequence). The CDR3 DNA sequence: TGTGCCAGCAGCCTATCGACTCCCTCGGGGGTAGGGGAGCTGTTTTTT. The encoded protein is CASSLSTPSGVGELFF.

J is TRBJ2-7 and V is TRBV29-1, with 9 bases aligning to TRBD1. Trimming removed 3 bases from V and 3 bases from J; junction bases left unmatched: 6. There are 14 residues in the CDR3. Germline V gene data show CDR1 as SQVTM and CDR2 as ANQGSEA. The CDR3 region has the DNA TGCAGCGTTGAGGGCCTGACAGGGGGCTACGAGCAGTACTTC. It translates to CSVEGLTGGYEQYF.

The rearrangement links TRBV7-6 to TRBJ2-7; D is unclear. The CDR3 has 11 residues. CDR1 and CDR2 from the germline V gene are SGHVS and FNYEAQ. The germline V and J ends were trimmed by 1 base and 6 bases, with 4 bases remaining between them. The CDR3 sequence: CASSLGPEQYF. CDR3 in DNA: TGTGCCAGCAGCTTAGGACCCGAGCAGTACTTC.

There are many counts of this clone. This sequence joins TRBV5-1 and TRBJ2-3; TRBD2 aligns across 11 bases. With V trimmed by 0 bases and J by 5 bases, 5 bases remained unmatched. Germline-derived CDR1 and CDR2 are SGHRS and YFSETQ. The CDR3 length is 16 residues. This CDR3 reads CASSLERGTSGDTQYF. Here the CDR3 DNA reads TGCGCCAGCAGCTTGGAGCGAGGGACTAGCGGAGATACGCAGTATTTT.

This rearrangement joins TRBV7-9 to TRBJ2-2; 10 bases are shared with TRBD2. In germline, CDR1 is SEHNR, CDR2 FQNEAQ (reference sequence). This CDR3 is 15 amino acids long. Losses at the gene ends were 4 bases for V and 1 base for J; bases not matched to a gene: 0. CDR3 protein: CASSWTSGNTGELFF. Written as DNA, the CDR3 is TGTGCCAGCAGCTGGACTAGCGGGAACACCGGGGAGCTGTTTTTT.

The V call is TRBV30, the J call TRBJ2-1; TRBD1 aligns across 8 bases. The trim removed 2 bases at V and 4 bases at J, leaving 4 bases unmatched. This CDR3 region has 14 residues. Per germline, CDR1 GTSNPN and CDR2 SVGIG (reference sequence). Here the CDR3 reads CAWSRQGSYNEQFF. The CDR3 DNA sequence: TGTGCCTGGAGTAGACAGGGGAGTTACAATGAGCAGTTCTTC.